What follows is one TCR beta chain and its context. Antigen unknown. Only in-frame clones appear in the TCRdb table, and some are missing; sequencing was by immunoSEQ multiplex PCR. Of approximately 90,000 clones in the sample, around nine tenths are singletons; the top ten hold roughly 3.9%. These data originate in a study of identifying expanded T cells in peripheral blood. The study's findings and limits: Clone count variance between roughly 2-week samples rose with total template count. Technical replicates showed roughly 1.2 changed clones; two weeks 15 to 20; four weeks 19.

This CDR3 is 12 amino acids long. V was trimmed by 5 bases and J by 3 bases, leaving 8 bases between them. The germline V gene has CDR1 MDHEN and CDR2 SYDVKM. The specimen sequenced was blood. This receptor was obtained from a person between 18 and 69 years old in good health. The rearrangement links TRBV28 to TRBJ2-7; possibly TRBD2 for D (6 bases). The CDR3 sequence: CASSPRDYEQYF. CDR3 in DNA: TGTGCCAGCAGTCCGCGGGACTACGAGCAGTACTTC.